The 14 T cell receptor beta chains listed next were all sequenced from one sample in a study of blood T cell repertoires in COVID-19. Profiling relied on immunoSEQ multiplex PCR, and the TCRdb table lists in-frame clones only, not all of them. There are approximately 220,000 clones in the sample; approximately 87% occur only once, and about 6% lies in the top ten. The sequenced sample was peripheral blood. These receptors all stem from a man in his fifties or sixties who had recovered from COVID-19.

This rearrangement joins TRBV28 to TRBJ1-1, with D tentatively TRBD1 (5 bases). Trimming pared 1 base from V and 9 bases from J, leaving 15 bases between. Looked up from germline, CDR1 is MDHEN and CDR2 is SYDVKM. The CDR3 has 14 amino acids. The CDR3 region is CASSLLAGNKKAFF. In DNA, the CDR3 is TGTGCCAGCAGTTTATTAGCAGGGAATAAAAAAGCTTTCTTT.

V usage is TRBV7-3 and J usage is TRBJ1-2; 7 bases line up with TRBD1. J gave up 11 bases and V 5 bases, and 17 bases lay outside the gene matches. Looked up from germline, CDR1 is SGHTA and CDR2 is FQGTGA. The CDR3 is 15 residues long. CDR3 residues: CASSLYPGQPMRYTF. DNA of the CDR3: TGTGCCAGCAGCCTATACCCGGGACAGCCTATGAGGTACACCTTC.

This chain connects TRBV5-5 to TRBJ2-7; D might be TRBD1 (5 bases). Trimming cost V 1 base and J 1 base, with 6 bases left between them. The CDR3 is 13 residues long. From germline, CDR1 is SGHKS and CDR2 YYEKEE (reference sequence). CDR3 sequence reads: CASSLQGSYEQYF. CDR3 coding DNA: TGTGCCAGCAGCTTGCAGGGTTCCTACGAGCAGTACTTC.

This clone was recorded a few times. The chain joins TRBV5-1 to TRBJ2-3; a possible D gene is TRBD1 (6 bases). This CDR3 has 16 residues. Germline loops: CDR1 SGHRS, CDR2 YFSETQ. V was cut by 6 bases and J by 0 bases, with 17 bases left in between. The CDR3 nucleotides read TGCGCCAGCAACCCAACAGGGTGGGGTAGCACAGATACGCAGTATTTT. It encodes CASNPTGWGSTDTQYF.

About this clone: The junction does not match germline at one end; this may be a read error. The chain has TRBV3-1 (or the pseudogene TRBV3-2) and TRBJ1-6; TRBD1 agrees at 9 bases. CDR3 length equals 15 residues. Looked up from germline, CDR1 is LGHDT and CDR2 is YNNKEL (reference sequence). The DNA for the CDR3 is TGTGCCAGCAGCCTCCGGGACAGGGATAACTCACCCCTCCACTTT. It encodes CASSLRDRDNSPLHF.

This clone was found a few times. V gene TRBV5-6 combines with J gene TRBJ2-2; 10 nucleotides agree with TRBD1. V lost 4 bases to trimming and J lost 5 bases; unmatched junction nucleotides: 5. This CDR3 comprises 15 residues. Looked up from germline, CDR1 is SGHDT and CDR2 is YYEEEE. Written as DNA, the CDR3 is TGTGCCAGCAGCCCAACGGGACAGGGGACCGGGGAGCTGTTTTTT. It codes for CASSPTGQGTGELFF.

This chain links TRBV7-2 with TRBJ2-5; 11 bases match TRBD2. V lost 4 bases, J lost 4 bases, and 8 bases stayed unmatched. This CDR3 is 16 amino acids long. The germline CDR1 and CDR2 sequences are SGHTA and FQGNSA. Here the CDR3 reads CASSSTSGRGGETQYF. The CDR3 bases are TGTGCCAGCAGCTCCACTAGCGGGAGAGGTGGAGAGACCCAGTACTTC.

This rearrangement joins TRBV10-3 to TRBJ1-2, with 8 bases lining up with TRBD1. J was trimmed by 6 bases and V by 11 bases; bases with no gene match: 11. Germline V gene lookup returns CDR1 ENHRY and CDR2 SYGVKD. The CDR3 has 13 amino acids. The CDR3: CAGQGSWGNGYTF. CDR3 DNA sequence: TGTGCCGGACAGGGTAGTTGGGGGAATGGCTACACCTTC.

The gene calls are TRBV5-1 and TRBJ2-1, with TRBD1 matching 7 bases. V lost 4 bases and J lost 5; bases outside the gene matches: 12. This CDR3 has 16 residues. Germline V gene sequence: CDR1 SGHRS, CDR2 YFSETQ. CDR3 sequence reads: CASSPSRDSDHNEQFF. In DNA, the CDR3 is TGCGCCAGCAGCCCGTCCCGGGACAGCGACCACAATGAGCAGTTCTTC.

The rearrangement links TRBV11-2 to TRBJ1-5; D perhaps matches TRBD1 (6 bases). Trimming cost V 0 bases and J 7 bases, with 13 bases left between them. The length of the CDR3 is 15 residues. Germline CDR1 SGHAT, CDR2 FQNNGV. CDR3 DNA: TGTGCCAGCAGCTTAGATCGACAGGTTTACCAGCCCCAGCATTTT. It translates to CASSLDRQVYQPQHF.

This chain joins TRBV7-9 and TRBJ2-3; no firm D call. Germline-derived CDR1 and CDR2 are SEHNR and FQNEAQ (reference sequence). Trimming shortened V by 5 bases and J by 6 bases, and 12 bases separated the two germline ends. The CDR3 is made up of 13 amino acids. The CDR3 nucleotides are TGTGCCAGCAGCCCGCAGCCGCGGGATACGCAGTATTTT. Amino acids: CASSPQPRDTQYF. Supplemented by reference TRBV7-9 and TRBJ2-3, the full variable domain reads DTGVSQNPRHKITKRGQNVTFRCDPISEHNRLYWYRQTLGQGPEFLTYFQNEAQLEKSRLLSDRFSAERPKGSFSTLEIQRTEQGDSAMYLCASSPQPRDTQYFGPGTRLTVL.

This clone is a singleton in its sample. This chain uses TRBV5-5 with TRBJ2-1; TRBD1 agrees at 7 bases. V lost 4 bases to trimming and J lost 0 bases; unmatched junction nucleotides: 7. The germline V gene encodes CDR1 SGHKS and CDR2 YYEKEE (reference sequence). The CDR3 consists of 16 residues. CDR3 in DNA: TGTGCCAGCAGCACTATGACAGGGACCTCCTACAATGAGCAGTTCTTC. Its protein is CASSTMTGTSYNEQFF.

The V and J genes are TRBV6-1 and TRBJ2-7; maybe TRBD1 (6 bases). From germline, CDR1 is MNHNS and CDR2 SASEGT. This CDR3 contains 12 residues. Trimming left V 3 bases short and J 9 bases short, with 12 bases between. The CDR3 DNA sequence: TGTGCCAGCAGTGATACAGGGTGGGGGCAGTACTTC. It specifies CASSDTGWGQYF.

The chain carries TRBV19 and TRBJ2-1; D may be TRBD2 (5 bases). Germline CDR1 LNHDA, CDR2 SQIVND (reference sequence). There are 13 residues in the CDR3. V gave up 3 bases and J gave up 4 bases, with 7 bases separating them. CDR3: CASSIRTYNEQFF. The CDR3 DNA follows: TGTGCCAGTAGTATTAGGACTTACAATGAGCAGTTCTTC.